Following are 17 T cell receptor beta chains from one sample sequenced in a study of blood T cell repertoires in COVID-19 (dated by TCRdb to 2020 to 2021). The library was built by means of the immunoSEQ multiplex PCR assay. TCRdb carries this immuneACCESS record with in-frame sequences only. Its versions omit some clonotypes, under half of them owing to an unresolved V gene in the studies checked, with the rest unexplained. The sample table contains roughly 240,000 clones; only one count was recorded for about 80% of them. The ten largest clones represent 1.9% of the sample. Sequencing was carried out using peripheral blood. These receptors came from an elderly woman with acute or convalescent COVID-19.

This sequence joins TRBV30 and TRBJ1-4; D is unclear. The CDR3 totals 13 residues. Trimming shortened V by 0 bases and J by 7 bases, and 9 bases separated the two germline ends. Germline V CDR1 and CDR2: GTSNPN, SVGIG (reference sequence). CDR3 nucleotide sequence: TGTGCCTGGAGTGTAATAAGAGGTGAAAAACTGTTTTTT. Its translation: CAWSVIRGEKLFF.

J is TRBJ1-1 and V is TRBV5-4; TRBD1 is a possible D gene (5 bases). CDR3 length: 14 residues. Deletions cut 4 bases from V and 1 base from J, with 11 bases between. Germline CDR1 SGHNT, CDR2 YYREEE (reference sequence). Here the CDR3 reads CASSGAARNTEAFF. CDR3 in DNA: TGTGCCAGCAGCGGGGCGGCCCGGAACACTGAAGCTTTCTTT. The entire variable domain, with the rest obtained from reference TRBV5-4 and TRBJ1-1, is as follows: ETGVTQSPTHLIKTRGQQVTLRCSSQSGHNTVSWYQQALGQGPQFIFQYYREEENGRGNFPPRFSGLQFPNYSSELNVNALELDDSALYLCASSGAARNTEAFFGQGTRLTVV.

J is TRBJ1-3 and V is TRBV3-1 (or the pseudogene TRBV3-2); D is ambiguous. In germline, CDR1 is LGHDT, CDR2 YNNKEL (reference sequence). This CDR3 has 17 amino acids. V lost 1 base, J lost 2 bases, and 15 bases lay in between. CDR3 in DNA: TGTGCCAGCAGCCAAGTATTCGCGGGAAACACTGGAAACACCATATATTTT. It translates to CASSQVFAGNTGNTIYF.

V and J are TRBV7-2 and TRBJ2-5; 7 nucleotides agree with TRBD2. In germline, CDR1 is SGHTA, CDR2 FQGNSA. With 2 bases clipped from V and 2 bases from J, the junction kept 5 bases outside the gene matches. This CDR3 has 15 residues. The CDR3 nucleotides are TGTGCCAGCAGCTTAACGTGGGGGGGACAAGAGACCCAGTACTTC. It is translated as CASSLTWGGQETQYF.

The chain combines TRBV7-3 with TRBJ1-3, with D hard to call. The CDR3 length is 15 residues. V gave up 1 base and J gave up 4 bases, with 11 bases separating them. Germline V CDR1 and CDR2: SGHTA, FQGTGA. The CDR3 DNA is TGTGCCAGCAGCTTAAGGGCAGGAGGGGGAAACACCATATATTTT. Translated, it gives CASSLRAGGGNTIYF.

The V call is TRBV2, the J call TRBJ1-2; D remains ambiguous. V was shortened by 3 bases and J by 1 base, with 6 bases between the two germline ends. The CDR3 is 13 residues long. Germline V gene lookup returns CDR1 SNHLY and CDR2 FYNNEI. The CDR3 here is CASSDQDNYGYTF. As DNA, the CDR3 is TGTGCCAGCAGTGACCAGGATAACTATGGCTACACCTTC. Variable domain in full (rest from reference TRBV2 and TRBJ1-2): EPEVTQTPSHQVTQMGQEVILRCVPISNHLYFYWYRQILGQKVEFLVSFYNNEISEKSEIFDDQFSVERPDGSNFTLKIRSTKLEDSAMYFCASSDQDNYGYTFGSGTRLTVV.

This clone was counted once. The J gene is TRBJ2-7, the V gene TRBV15; no clear D. The CDR3 has 14 amino acids. CDR1 is LNHNV, CDR2 YYDKDF, per germline (reference sequence). Trimming took off 1 base at V and 7 bases at J, with 14 bases between the two ends. The DNA of the CDR3 is TGTGCCACCAGCAGAGCGTCGCGGCAGCAGGAGCAGTACTTC. It translates to CATSRASRQQEQYF.

The chain employs TRBV19 and TRBJ2-2; 8 nucleotides align to TRBD1. CDR1 and CDR2 from the germline V gene are LNHDA and SQIVND (reference sequence). The V segment lost 9 bases and the J segment 1 base; nucleotides outside the gene matches: 13. CDR3 length: 17 residues. The CDR3 region has the DNA TGTGCCAGCAGCCCGATTTTGGGGACAGGGAACACCGGGGAGCTGTTTTTT. This translates into CASSPILGTGNTGELFF. Variable domain in full (rest from reference TRBV19 and TRBJ2-2): DGGITQSPKYLFRKEGQNVTLSCEQNLNHDAMYWYRQDPGQGLRLIYYSQIVNDFQKGDIAEGYSVSREKKESFPLTVTSAQKNPTAFYLCASSPILGTGNTGELFFGEGSRLTVL.

The chain joins TRBV7-2 to TRBJ2-7; tentatively, D is TRBD2 (5 bases). This CDR3 region has 14 residues. CDR1 SGHTA and CDR2 FQGNSA come from the germline V gene. The V end was cut by 6 bases, the J end by 2 bases, with 14 bases between. CDR3: CASSRASGTYEQYF. CDR3 coding DNA: TGTGCCAGCAGTCGCGCAAGCGGCACCTACGAGCAGTACTTC. Looking up the rest from reference TRBV7-2 and TRBJ2-7 gives the full variable domain: GAGVSQSPSNKVTEKGKDVELRCDPISGHTALYWYRQSLGQGLEFLIYFQGNSAPDKSGLPSDRFSAERTGGSVSTLTIQRTQQEDSAVYLCASSRASGTYEQYFGPGTRLTVT.

To note about this clone: One junction end does not reproduce the germline sequence, and a read error may be involved. The V gene is TRBV7-6, the J gene TRBJ2-7; D is unclear. This CDR3 is built from 13 residues. The germline gives CDR1 SGHVS, CDR2 FNYEAQ. This CDR3 is CASSLRSQAPKFF. DNA for the CDR3: TGTGCCAGCAGCTTAAGGAGCCAAGCCCCAAAATTCTTC.

The chain joins TRBV6-2 or TRBV6-3 to TRBJ2-2, with D perhaps matching TRBD1 (5 bases). V was clipped by 6 bases and J by 6 bases, with 11 bases between them. Per germline, CDR1 MNHEY and CDR2 SVGEGT. CDR3 length: 13 residues. The CDR3 sequence: CASRPQGSGELFF. CDR3 nucleotide sequence: TGTGCCAGCAGACCTCAGGGTTCCGGGGAGCTGTTTTTT.

The chain uses TRBV6-2 or TRBV6-3 and TRBJ2-7; 11 bases line up with TRBD2. CDR1 and CDR2 (germline): MNHEY, SVGEGT. The CDR3 totals 16 residues. V shed 4 bases and J 0 bases; nucleotides not matched to a gene: 5. CDR3 in DNA: TGTGCCAGCAGTTTAGCGGGAGGGAAGCCCTCCTACGAGCAGTACTTC. This translates into CASSLAGGKPSYEQYF.

The CDR3, as DNA: TGTGCAGGAACAGGGTCCAGAACCGGGGAGCTGTTTTTT. It is translated as CAGTGSRTGELFF. This chain joins TRBV2 and TRBJ2-2; D possibly corresponds to TRBD1 (6 bases). Germline CDR1 SNHLY, CDR2 FYNNEI. The CDR3 loop spans 13 amino acids.

The gene calls are TRBV9 and TRBJ2-3; TRBD2 is a possible D gene (5 bases). The CDR3 loop spans 12 amino acids. Germline assignment: CDR1 SGDLS and CDR2 YYNGEE. V lost 3 bases, J lost 7 bases, and 9 bases lay in between. The CDR3 reads CASSGTGNTQYF. CDR3 bases: TGTGCCAGCAGCGGGACCGGGAATACGCAGTATTTT. Full variable domain (outside the CDR3, taken from reference TRBV9 and TRBJ2-3): DSGVTQTPKHLITATGQRVTLRCSPRSGDLSVYWYQQSLDQGLQFLIQYYNGEERAKGNILERFSAQQFPDLHSELNLSSLELGDSALYFCASSGTGNTQYFGPGTRLTVL.

The rearrangement uses TRBV7-2 and TRBJ2-7; D is perhaps TRBD1 (6 bases). V gave up 5 bases and J gave up 8 bases, with 19 bases separating them. The CDR3 runs to 14 residues. Germline V gives CDR1 SGHTA, CDR2 FQGNSA. CDR3 in DNA: TGTGCCAGCAGCGCGGCCGGGACACCCGACAAGCAGTACTTC. Translating gives CASSAAGTPDKQYF. The full variable domain, in which reference TRBV7-2 and TRBJ2-7 provide the parts outside the CDR3, is GAGVSQSPSNKVTEKGKDVELRCDPISGHTALYWYRQSLGQGLEFLIYFQGNSAPDKSGLPSDRFSAERTGGSVSTLTIQRTQQEDSAVYLCASSAAGTPDKQYFGPGTRLTVT.

This chain connects TRBV11-2 to TRBJ2-5; 7 positions match TRBD2. Germline assignment: CDR1 SGHAT and CDR2 FQNNGV. This CDR3 is built from 16 residues. With V trimmed by 5 bases and J by 1 base, 10 bases remained unmatched. The CDR3 loop reads CASSHYGRGTQETQYF. The DNA for the CDR3 is TGTGCCAGCAGCCATTATGGGCGGGGGACCCAAGAGACCCAGTACTTC.

This chain joins TRBV4-1 and TRBJ1-1; 7 bases are shared with TRBD1. Looked up from germline, CDR1 is MGHRA and CDR2 is YSYEKL. The CDR3 contains 15 residues. Losses at the gene ends were 3 bases for V and 0 bases for J; bases not matched to a gene: 4. DNA of the CDR3: TGCGCCAGCAGCCAGAGGGGACAGCTGAACACTGAAGCTTTCTTT. Translation gives CASSQRGQLNTEAFF.